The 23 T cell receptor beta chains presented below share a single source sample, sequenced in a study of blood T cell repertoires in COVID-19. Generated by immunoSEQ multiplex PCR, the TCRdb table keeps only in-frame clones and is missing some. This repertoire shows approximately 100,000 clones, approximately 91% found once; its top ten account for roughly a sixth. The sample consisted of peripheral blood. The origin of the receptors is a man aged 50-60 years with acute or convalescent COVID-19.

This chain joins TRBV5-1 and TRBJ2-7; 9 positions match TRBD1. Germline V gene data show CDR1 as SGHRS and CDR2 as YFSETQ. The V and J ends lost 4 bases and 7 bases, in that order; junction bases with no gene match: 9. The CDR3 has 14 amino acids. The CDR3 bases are TGCGCCAGCAGCGCCGGGACAGGGACAGGAGAGCAGTACTTC. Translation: CASSAGTGTGEQYF.

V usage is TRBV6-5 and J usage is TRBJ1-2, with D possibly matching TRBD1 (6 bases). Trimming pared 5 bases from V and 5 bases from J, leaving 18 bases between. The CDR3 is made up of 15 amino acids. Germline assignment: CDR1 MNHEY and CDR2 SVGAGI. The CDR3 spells CASSNTGGAGYGYTF. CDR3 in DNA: TGTGCCAGCAGTAATACCGGGGGGGCGGGGTATGGCTACACCTTC.

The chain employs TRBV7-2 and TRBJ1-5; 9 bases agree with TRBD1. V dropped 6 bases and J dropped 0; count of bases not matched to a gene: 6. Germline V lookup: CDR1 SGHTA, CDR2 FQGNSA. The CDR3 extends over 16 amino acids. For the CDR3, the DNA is TGTGCCAGCAGTCCACAGGGGGCCCATAGCAATCAGCCCCAGCATTTT. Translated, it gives CASSPQGAHSNQPQHF.

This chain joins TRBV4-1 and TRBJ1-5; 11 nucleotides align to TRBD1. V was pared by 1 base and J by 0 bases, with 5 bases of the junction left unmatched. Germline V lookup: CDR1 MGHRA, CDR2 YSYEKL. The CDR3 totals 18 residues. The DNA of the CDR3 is TGCGCCAGCAGCCAAGCTGGGACAGGGGGGATTAGCAATCAGCCCCAGCATTTT. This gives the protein CASSQAGTGGISNQPQHF.

Here the CDR3 DNA reads TGTGCCAGCAGCTTGCAGGGGGTTCTAACTAACGAGCAGTACTTC. Amino acids: CASSLQGVLTNEQYF. The chain has TRBV7-8 and TRBJ2-7; TRBD1 aligns across 7 bases. CDR3 length: 15 amino acids. The V gene end was trimmed by 3 bases and the J gene end by 5 bases; junction bases not matched to a gene: 10. The V gene's germline CDR1 is SGHVS and CDR2 FQNEAQ.

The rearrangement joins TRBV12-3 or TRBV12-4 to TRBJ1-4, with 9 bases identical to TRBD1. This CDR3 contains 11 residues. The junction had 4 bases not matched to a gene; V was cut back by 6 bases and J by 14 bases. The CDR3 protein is CASSQGQGLFF. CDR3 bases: TGTGCCAGCAGCCAGGGACAGGGTCTGTTTTTT.

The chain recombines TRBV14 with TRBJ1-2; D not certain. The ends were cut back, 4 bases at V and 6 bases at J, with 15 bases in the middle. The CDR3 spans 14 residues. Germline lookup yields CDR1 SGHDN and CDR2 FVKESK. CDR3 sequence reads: CASSLTRTGDGYTF. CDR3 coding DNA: TGTGCCAGCAGCCTGACTAGGACCGGGGATGGCTACACCTTC.

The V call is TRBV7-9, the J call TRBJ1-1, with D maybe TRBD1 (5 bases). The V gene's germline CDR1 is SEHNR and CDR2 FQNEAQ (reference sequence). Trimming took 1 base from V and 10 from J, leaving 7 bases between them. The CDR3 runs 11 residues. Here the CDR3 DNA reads TGTGCCAGCAGCTTAGGACAGACAGCTTTCTTT. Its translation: CASSLGQTAFF.

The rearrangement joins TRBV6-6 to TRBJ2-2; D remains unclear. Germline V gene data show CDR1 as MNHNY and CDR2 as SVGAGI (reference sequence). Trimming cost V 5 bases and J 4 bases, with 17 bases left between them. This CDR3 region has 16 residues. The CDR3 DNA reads TGTGCCAGCAGTCGAGCGAGTTTAGCAGCCACCGGGGAGCTGTTTTTT. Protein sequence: CASSRASLAATGELFF.

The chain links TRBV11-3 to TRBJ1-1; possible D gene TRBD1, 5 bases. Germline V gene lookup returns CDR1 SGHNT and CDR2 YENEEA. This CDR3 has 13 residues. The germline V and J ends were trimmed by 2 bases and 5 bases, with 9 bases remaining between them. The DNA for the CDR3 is TGTGCCAGCAGCTTAACAGGTATTACTGAAGCTTTCTTT. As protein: CASSLTGITEAFF.

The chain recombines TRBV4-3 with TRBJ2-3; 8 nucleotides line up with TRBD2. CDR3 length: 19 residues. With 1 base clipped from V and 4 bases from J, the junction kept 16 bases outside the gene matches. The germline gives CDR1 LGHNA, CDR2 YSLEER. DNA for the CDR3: TGCGCCAGCAGCCAAGGCCTCCCCCTCCGGGGGGGATCGGCAGATACGCAGTATTTT. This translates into CASSQGLPLRGGSADTQYF.

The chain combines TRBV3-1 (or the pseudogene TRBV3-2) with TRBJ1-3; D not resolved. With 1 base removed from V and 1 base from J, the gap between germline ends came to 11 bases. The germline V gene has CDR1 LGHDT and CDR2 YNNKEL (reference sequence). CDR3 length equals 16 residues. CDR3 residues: CASSQGPGRSGNTIYF. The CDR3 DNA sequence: TGTGCCAGCAGCCAAGGCCCGGGGAGATCTGGAAACACCATATATTTT.

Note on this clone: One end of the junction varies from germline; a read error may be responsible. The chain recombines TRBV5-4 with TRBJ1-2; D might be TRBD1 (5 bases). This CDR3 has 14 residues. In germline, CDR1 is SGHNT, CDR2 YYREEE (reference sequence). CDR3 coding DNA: TGTGCCAGCAGCTTAGAGCGGGGGGACCAGGAACACTTCTTC. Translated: CASSLERGDQEHFF.

The CDR3 here is CASSEALTYSNQPQHF. CDR3 in DNA: TGTGCCAGCAGTGAAGCGCTAACTTATAGCAATCAGCCCCAGCATTTT. This chain uses TRBV6-1 with TRBJ1-5; D ambiguous. V shed 0 bases and J shed 0 bases, with 9 bases lying between them. Germline CDR1 MNHNS, CDR2 SASEGT. This CDR3 is built from 16 residues.

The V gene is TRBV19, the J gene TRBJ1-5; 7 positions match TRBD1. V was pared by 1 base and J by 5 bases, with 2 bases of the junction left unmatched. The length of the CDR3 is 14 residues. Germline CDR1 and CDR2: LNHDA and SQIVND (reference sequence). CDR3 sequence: CASSIVGGDQPQHF. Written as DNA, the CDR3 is TGTGCCAGTAGTATAGTAGGGGGCGATCAGCCCCAGCATTTT.

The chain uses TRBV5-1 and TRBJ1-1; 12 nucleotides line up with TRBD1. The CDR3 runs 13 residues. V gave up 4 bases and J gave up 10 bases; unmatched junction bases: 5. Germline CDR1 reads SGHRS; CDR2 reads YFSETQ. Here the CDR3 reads CASSGTGGTGAFF. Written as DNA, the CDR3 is TGCGCCAGCAGCGGGACAGGGGGCACAGGAGCTTTCTTT.

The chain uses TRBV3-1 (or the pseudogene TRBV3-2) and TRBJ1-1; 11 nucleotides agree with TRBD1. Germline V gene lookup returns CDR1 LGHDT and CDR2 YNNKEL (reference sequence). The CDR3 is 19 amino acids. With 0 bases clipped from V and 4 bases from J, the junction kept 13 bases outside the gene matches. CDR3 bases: TGTGCCAGCAGCCAAGATCGGTGCGGGACAGGGGGTAGGTGCACTGAAGCTTTCTTT. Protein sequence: CASSQDRCGTGGRCTEAFF.

The CDR3 DNA is TGTGCCAGCAGCCCTCCCTCCTATTCGCCCCAGCATTTT. This translates into CASSPPSYSPQHF. This sequence joins TRBV28 and TRBJ1-5; D is unclear. V lost 6 bases and J lost 9, with 15 bases in between. This CDR3 region has 13 residues. Germline V gene sequence: CDR1 MDHEN, CDR2 SYDVKM.

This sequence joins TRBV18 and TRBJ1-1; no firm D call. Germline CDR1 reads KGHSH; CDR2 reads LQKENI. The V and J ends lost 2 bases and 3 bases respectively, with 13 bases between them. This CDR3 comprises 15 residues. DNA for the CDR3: TGTGCCAGCTCACCAAGCATCCGGGATTACACTGAAGCTTTCTTT. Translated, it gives CASSPSIRDYTEAFF.

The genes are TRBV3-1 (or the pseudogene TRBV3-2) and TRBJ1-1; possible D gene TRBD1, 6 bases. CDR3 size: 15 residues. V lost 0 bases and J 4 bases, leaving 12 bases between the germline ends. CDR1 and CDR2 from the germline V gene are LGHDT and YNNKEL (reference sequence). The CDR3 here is CASSQDLGAGTEAFF. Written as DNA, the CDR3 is TGTGCCAGCAGCCAAGATTTGGGGGCGGGCACTGAAGCTTTCTTT.

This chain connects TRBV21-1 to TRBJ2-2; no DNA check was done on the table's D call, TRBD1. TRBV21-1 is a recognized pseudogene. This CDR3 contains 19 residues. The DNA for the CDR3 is TGTGCCAGCAGTTTCAGGGGGCCTTCTTCGTTATCAATCACCGGGGAGCTGTTTTTT. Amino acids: CASSFRGPSSLSITGELFF.

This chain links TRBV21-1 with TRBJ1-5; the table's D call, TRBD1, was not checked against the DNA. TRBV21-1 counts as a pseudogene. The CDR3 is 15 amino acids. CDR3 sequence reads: CASSKGGDRGQPQHF. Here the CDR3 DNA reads TGTGCCAGCAGCAAAGGGGGGGACAGGGGGCAGCCCCAGCATTTT.

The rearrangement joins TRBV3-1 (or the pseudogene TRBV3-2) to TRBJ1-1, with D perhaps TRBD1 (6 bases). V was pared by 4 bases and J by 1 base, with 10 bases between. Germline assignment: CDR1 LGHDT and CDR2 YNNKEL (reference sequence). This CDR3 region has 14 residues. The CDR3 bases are TGTGCCAGCAGCCTTGGACAGTCGAACACTGAAGCTTTCTTT. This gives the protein CASSLGQSNTEAFF.